This T cell receptor beta chain was captured in a study of tumor T cells in aggressive B-cell lymphoma. CDR1 and CDR2 (germline): SGDLS, YYNGEE. V shed 3 bases, J shed 4 bases, and the junction held 4 bases outside the gene matches. The CDR3 covers 16 residues. The assay was immunoSEQ multiplex PCR, and TCRdb's table has in-frame clones only and misses some. The sample holds about 3,200 clones, about 90% seen once. The chain combines TRBV9 with TRBJ2-5; 15 positions match TRBD2. The sample was tumor tissue. The TCR sequence derives from an adult with diffuse large B cell lymphoma. CDR3 sequence: CASSGGLAGGPETQYF. The CDR3 DNA reads TGTGCCAGCAGCGGCGGACTAGCGGGAGGGCCAGAGACCCAGTACTTC.